The T cell receptor beta chain under discussion was sequenced for a study of circulating CD8 cells and anti-PD-1 response in melanoma. Study in general: Nivolumab was given intravenously at 3 mg/kg every 2 weeks. Of approximately 13 patients, seven got anti-PD-1 first and six had prior therapy.

TCR libraries were prepared from roughly 14 ng of total RNA with the QIAseq Immune Repertoire TCR panel. TCRdb ran MiXCR on the reads and lists one entry per CDR3 protein. Of roughly 400 distinct CDR3 sequences in the sample, 5% to 7% were seen once. This clonotype counts as large (0.1 to 1%). The target antigen is unknown. Study-wide results and limits: Expanded sorted subsets were checked for tumor reactivity using peptides.

This CDR3 is 13 amino acids long. From live CD3+CD8+TCRalphabeta+ cells, four PD-1 and/or TIGIT subsets were sorted. The J gene is TRBJ1-2, the V gene TRBV21-1. TRBV21-1 is marked as a pseudogene. The sequence came from a human donor with melanoma. Here the sequenced sample was CD8+ T cells from PBMCs, taken at baseline or after one month of anti-PD-1 therapy (not recorded which). The chain's CDR3 is CASSKKRVWGYTF. CDR3 coding DNA: TGTGCCAGCAGCAAGAAAAGGGTATGGGGCTACACCTTC.